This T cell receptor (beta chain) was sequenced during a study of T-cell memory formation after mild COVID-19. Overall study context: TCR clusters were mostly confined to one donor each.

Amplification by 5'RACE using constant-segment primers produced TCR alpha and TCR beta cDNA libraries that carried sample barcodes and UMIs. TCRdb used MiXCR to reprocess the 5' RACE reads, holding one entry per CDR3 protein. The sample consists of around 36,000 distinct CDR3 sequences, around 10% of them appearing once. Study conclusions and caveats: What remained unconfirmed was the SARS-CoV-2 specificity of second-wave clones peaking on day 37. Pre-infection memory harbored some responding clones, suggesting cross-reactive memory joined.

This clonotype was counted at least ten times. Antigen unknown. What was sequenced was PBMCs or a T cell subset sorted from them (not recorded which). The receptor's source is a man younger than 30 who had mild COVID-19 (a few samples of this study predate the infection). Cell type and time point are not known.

The CDR3 DNA is TGCGCCAGCAGCGAACAGGGGGAAGGCTACGAGCAGTACTTC. Amino acid sequence: CASSEQGEGYEQYF. The chain joins TRBV5-1 to TRBJ2-7; 8 nucleotides agree with TRBD1. Trimming cost V 4 bases and J 3 bases; bases outside gene matches: 6. Germline-derived CDR1 and CDR2 are SGHRS and YFSETQ. CDR3 size: 14 residues.